These 3 T cell receptor beta chains share one sample of origin, sequenced in a study of T-cell memory formation after mild COVID-19. MiXCR, applied by TCRdb to the 5' RACE reads, yields one record per CDR3 protein. Of some 190,000 distinct CDR3 sequences in the sample, approximately 16% were seen once. The material sequenced was PBMCs or a T cell subset sorted from them (not recorded which). The receptors come from an adult woman who had mild COVID-19 (a few samples of this study predate the infection). Cell type and time point are not known.

This clonotype has more than one count but fewer than ten. In DNA, the CDR3 is TGTGCCAGCAGCCTTGAGGGGGCTACATCCTACGAGCAGTACTTC. Its translation is CASSLEGATSYEQYF. The rearrangement uses TRBV7-9 and TRBJ2-7; 7 nucleotides align to TRBD1. With V trimmed by 5 bases and J by 1 base, 8 bases remained unmatched. Germline V gene lookup returns CDR1 SEHNR and CDR2 FQNEAQ (reference sequence). This CDR3 contains 15 residues. Drawing the rest from reference TRBV7-9 and TRBJ2-7, the complete variable domain is DTGVSQNPRHKITKRGQNVTFRCDPISEHNRLYWYRQTLGQGPEFLTYFQNEAQLEKSRLLSDRFSAERPKGSFSTLEIQRTEQGDSAMYLCASSLEGATSYEQYFGPGTRLTVT.

V is TRBV20-1 and J is TRBJ2-1; D perhaps matches TRBD2 (6 bases). Germline CDR1 reads DFQATT; CDR2 reads SNEGSKA (reference sequence). The CDR3 is 13 amino acids. Trimming took 4 bases from V and 3 from J, leaving 10 bases between them. In DNA, the CDR3 is TGCAGTGCTATCCGAGCGGGCTACAATGAGCAGTTCTTC. This gives the protein CSAIRAGYNEQFF.

The V gene is TRBV4-3, the J gene TRBJ2-1; 11 positions agree with TRBD2. This CDR3 comprises 17 residues. The J segment lost 4 bases and the V segment lost 4 bases, leaving 9 bases of the junction unmatched. Germline lookup yields CDR1 LGHNA and CDR2 YSLEER. CDR3 amino acids: CASSPNFGTSGYNEQFF. The CDR3 DNA is TGCGCCAGCAGCCCAAATTTTGGGACTAGCGGATACAATGAGCAGTTCTTC.